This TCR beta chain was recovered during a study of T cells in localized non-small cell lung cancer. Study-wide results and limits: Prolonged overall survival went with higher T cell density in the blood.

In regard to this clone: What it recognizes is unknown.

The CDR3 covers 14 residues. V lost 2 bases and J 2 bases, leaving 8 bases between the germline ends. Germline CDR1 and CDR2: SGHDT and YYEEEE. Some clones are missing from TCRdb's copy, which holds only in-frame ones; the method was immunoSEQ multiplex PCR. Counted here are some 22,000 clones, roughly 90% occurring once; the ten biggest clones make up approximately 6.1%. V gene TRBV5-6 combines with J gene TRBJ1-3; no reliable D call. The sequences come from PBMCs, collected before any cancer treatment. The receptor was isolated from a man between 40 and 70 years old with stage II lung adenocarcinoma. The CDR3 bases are TGTGCCAGCAGCTTTCTCGGGGCTGGAAACACCATATATTTT. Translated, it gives CASSFLGAGNTIYF.